The entry that follows covers one TCR beta chain sequence. The CDR3 is made up of 13 amino acids. The ends were cut back, 1 base at V and 5 bases at J, with 10 bases in the middle. CDR1 SGHRS and CDR2 YFSETQ come from the germline V gene. Produced via immunoSEQ multiplex PCR; TCRdb's table is partial and in-frame only. The sample consists of roughly 110,000 clones, around 92% of them appearing once. This record comes from a study of blood T cell repertoires in COVID-19. The sample comprised peripheral blood. The chain has TRBV5-1 and TRBJ2-7; possible D gene TRBD1, 5 bases. This clonotype was sampled from a man aged 35-49 years with active or convalescent COVID-19. In DNA form, the CDR3 reads TGCGCCAGCAGCTTGCTTTCCAGGGACGAGCAGTACTTC. Protein product: CASSLLSRDEQYF.